This T cell receptor (beta chain) derives from a study of T cell responses to AZD1222 COVID-19 vaccine. Overall study results and limits: Following two doses of AZD1222, Spike-specific TCR breadth and depth rose. Nearly half of unique spike-specific TCRs reportedly avoided B.1.351 and B.1.1.7 mutated regions. Most donors were white British and more were female, and clonal diversity was possibly underestimated. Repertoire sampling occurred only after the peak T cell response.

Some clones are missing from TCRdb's copy, which holds only in-frame ones; the method was immunoSEQ multiplex PCR. The profile shows 160,000 or so clones, 70% to 90% of them singletons. As concerns this clone: Its specificity is unknown.

This specimen was peripheral blood, taken after recovery from COVID-19. This clonotype was sampled from an adult who had recovered from COVID-19.

CDR3: CASSWGQNTEAFF. CDR3 coding DNA: TGTGCCAGCAGCTGGGGACAGAACACTGAAGCTTTCTTT. This rearrangement joins TRBV5-6 to TRBJ1-1, with D tentatively TRBD1 (6 bases). V lost 3 bases and J lost 1, with 7 bases in between. In germline, CDR1 is SGHDT, CDR2 YYEEEE. The CDR3 is made up of 13 amino acids.